This T cell receptor beta chain appears in the sequencing data of a study of T cells after yellow fever vaccination. This clonotype showed up just a few times. The CDR3 runs 13 residues. V dropped 3 bases and J dropped 1 base, with 9 bases sitting between them. CDR1 and CDR2 from the germline V gene are DFQATT and SNEGSKA (reference sequence). TCRdb reprocessed the 5' RACE reads via MiXCR and lists one record per CDR3 protein. The table lists under 700,000 distinct CDR3 sequences, about a sixth of them singletons. The receptor comes from a man younger than 35 who received the YFV17D yellow fever vaccine. The rearrangement uses TRBV20-1 and TRBJ2-5; D not resolved. The sample here was PBMCs, taken around 5 days after the first yellow fever vaccination. CDR3 residues: CSASGSGQETQYF. The CDR3 DNA reads TGCAGTGCTAGTGGGTCAGGCCAAGAGACCCAGTACTTC.